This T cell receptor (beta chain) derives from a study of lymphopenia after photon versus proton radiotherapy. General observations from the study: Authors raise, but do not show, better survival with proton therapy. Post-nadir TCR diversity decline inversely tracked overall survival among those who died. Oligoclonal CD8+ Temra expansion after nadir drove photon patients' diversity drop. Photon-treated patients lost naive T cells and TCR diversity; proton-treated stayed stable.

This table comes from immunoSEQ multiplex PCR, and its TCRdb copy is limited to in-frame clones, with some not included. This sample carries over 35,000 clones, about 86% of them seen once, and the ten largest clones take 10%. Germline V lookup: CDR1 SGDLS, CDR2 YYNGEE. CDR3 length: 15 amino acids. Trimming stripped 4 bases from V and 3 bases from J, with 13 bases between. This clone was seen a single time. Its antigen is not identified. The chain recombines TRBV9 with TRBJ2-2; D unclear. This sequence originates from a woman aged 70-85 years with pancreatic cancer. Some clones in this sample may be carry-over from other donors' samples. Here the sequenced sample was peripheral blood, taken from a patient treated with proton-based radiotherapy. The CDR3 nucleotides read TGTGCCAGCAGCCCCCGGGTTGAGGACACCGGGGAGCTGTTTTTT. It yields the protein CASSPRVEDTGELFF. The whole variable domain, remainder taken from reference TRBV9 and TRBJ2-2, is DSGVTQTPKHLITATGQRVTLRCSPRSGDLSVYWYQQSLDQGLQFLIQYYNGEERAKGNILERFSAQQFPDLHSELNLSSLELGDSALYFCASSPRVEDTGELFFGEGSRLTVL.